Shown below are 21 T cell receptor beta chains from a single sample sequenced in a study of radiotherapy plus CTLA-4 blockade in lung cancer. The data were produced by immunoSEQ multiplex PCR, yet TCRdb's version contains in-frame clones alone and is incomplete. The sample lists just over 60,000 clones, 70% to 85% occurring once. This material consisted of peripheral blood, taken from a patient treated with radiotherapy plus ipilimumab. The receptors stem from a human donor with non-small cell lung cancer who had a complete response to radiotherapy plus ipilimumab.

The rearrangement joins TRBV2 to TRBJ1-4; D possibly corresponds to TRBD1 (5 bases). Deletions cut 6 bases from V and 0 bases from J, with 8 bases between. This CDR3 region has 14 residues. Germline-derived CDR1 and CDR2 are SNHLY and FYNNEI. The CDR3 loop is CASRPRATNEKLFF. The CDR3 nucleotides read TGTGCCAGCAGGCCCAGGGCAACTAATGAAAAACTGTTTTTT.

The V call is TRBV6-5, the J call TRBJ1-2; 9 positions match TRBD1. The CDR3 covers 15 residues. Looked up from germline, CDR1 is MNHEY and CDR2 is SVGAGI. The junction had 8 bases not matched to a gene; V was cut back by 1 base and J by 8 bases. This chain's CDR3 is CASSYYRQGEYGYTF. DNA of the CDR3: TGTGCCAGCAGTTACTATCGACAGGGGGAGTACGGCTACACCTTC.

There are a few counts of this clone. V and J are TRBV7-2 and TRBJ2-3; D is unresolved. The CDR3 has 14 residues. Trimming shortened V by 5 bases and J by 2 bases, and 11 bases separated the two germline ends. CDR1 is SGHTA and CDR2 is FQGNSA in the germline V gene. The CDR3 here is CASSAQAHTDTQYF. The CDR3 nucleotides are TGTGCCAGCAGCGCCCAAGCTCACACAGATACGCAGTATTTT.

This clone appeared a few times. The CDR3 spells CASRLAGGPNTGELFF. In nucleotides, the CDR3 is TGTGCCAGCCGACTAGCGGGGGGCCCCAACACCGGGGAGCTGTTTTTT. The V gene is TRBV7-9, the J gene TRBJ2-2; 13 positions agree with TRBD2. CDR1 and CDR2 from the germline V gene are SEHNR and FQNEAQ (reference sequence). The CDR3 runs 16 residues. Trimming removed 8 bases from V and 2 bases from J; junction bases left unmatched: 5.

The V call is TRBV4-2, the J call TRBJ1-2, with 9 positions matching TRBD1. With 4 bases clipped from V and 4 bases from J, the junction kept 19 bases outside the gene matches. CDR3 length: 19 amino acids. Germline V CDR1 and CDR2: LGHNA, YNFKEQ. The CDR3 DNA sequence: TGTGCCAGCAGCCCTCGCGGGGGGACAGGGTTCATTGGGGCCTATGGCTACACCTTC. Encoded protein: CASSPRGGTGFIGAYGYTF.

This chain links TRBV11-2 with TRBJ1-2; a weak D match, TRBD1 (5 bases). Per the germline V gene, CDR1 is SGHAT and CDR2 is FQNNGV. CDR3 length: 13 amino acids. V shed 6 bases and J shed 0 bases, with 8 bases lying between them. CDR3 nucleotide sequence: TGTGCCAGCAGGGGGGGAGCTAACTATGGCTACACCTTC. It yields the protein CASRGGANYGYTF. The variable domain in full, completed from reference TRBV11-2 and TRBJ1-2, reads EAGVAQSPRYKIIEKRQSVAFWCNPISGHATLYWYQQILGQGPKLLIQFQNNGVVDDSQLPKDRFSAERLKGVDSTLKIQPAKLEDSAVYLCASRGGANYGYTFGSGTRLTVV.

The DNA of the CDR3 is TGTGCCAGTAGTACCCGGACAGGTAACACCGGGGAGCTGTTTTTT. As protein: CASSTRTGNTGELFF. The rearrangement uses TRBV19 and TRBJ2-2, with 7 bases aligning to TRBD1. J lost 2 bases, V lost 4 bases, and 4 bases had no gene match. This CDR3 comprises 15 residues. CDR1 is LNHDA and CDR2 is SQIVND in the germline V gene (reference sequence). Complete variable domain (other parts from reference TRBV19 and TRBJ2-2): DGGITQSPKYLFRKEGQNVTLSCEQNLNHDAMYWYRQDPGQGLRLIYYSQIVNDFQKGDIAEGYSVSREKKESFPLTVTSAQKNPTAFYLCASSTRTGNTGELFFGEGSRLTVL.

The J gene is TRBJ2-3, the V gene TRBV6-4, with D possibly matching TRBD2 (5 bases). In germline, CDR1 is MRHNA, CDR2 SNTAGT. CDR3 length: 13 residues. The V end lost 0 bases, the J end lost 4 bases, and 5 bases lay between the germline ends. DNA of the CDR3: TGTGCCAGCAGTGACTCGAGGGCAGATACGCAGTATTTT. The encoded protein is CASSDSRADTQYF.

The chain recombines TRBV7-9 with TRBJ1-1; tentatively, D is TRBD1 (5 bases). This CDR3 is 12 amino acids long. The V and J ends lost 1 base and 6 bases respectively, with 6 bases between them. Germline assignment: CDR1 SEHNR and CDR2 FQNEAQ (reference sequence). For the CDR3, the DNA is TGTGCCAGCAGCTTAGGGGGGTCTGAAGCTTTCTTT. It yields the protein CASSLGGSEAFF. The variable domain in full, completed from reference TRBV7-9 and TRBJ1-1, reads DTGVSQNPRHKITKRGQNVTFRCDPISEHNRLYWYRQTLGQGPEFLTYFQNEAQLEKSRLLSDRFSAERPKGSFSTLEIQRTEQGDSAMYLCASSLGGSEAFFGQGTRLTVV.

By proportion, this clone is medium-sized. V gene TRBV12-2 combines with J gene TRBJ2-4; TRBD2, as called in the table, went unchecked against the DNA. TRBV12-2 is tagged as a pseudogene. The CDR3 covers 16 residues. CDR3 sequence: CASRLAVGLAKNIQYF. For the CDR3, the DNA is TGTGCAAGTCGCTTAGCGGTCGGACTAGCCAAAAACATTCAGTACTTC.

This clone has only one observation. The chain employs TRBV6-5 and TRBJ2-7, with 8 positions matching TRBD1. CDR3 length equals 14 residues. Losses at the gene ends were 4 bases for V and 5 bases for J; bases not matched to a gene: 7. Germline V gives CDR1 MNHEY, CDR2 SVGAGI. CDR3 in amino acids: CASSSQDRVHEQYF. For the CDR3, the DNA is TGTGCCAGCAGTTCCCAGGACAGGGTCCACGAGCAGTACTTC.

The chain links TRBV15 to TRBJ2-5, with 8 bases identical to TRBD1. V shed 0 bases, J shed 13 bases, and the junction held 7 bases outside the gene matches. The length of the CDR3 is 13 residues. CDR1 is LNHNV, CDR2 YYDKDF, per germline (reference sequence). This CDR3 reads CATSRDRQGARYF. The CDR3 nucleotides are TGTGCCACCAGCAGAGATCGGCAGGGGGCTCGGTACTTC.

This clone showed up just once. The chain recombines TRBV27 with TRBJ2-2; tentatively, D is TRBD1 or TRBD2 (5 bases each). The CDR3 totals 19 residues. Germline CDR1 is MNHEY and CDR2 is SMNVEV (reference sequence). Trimming took off 2 bases at V and 4 bases at J, with 23 bases between the two ends. Here the CDR3 DNA reads TGTGCCAGCAGTTTAGAGGGGCCCTTCCCGGGGCAGAGCACCGGGGAGCTGTTTTTT. The encoded protein is CASSLEGPFPGQSTGELFF.

V gene TRBV6-1 combines with J gene TRBJ2-7, with no clear D. The CDR3 consists of 15 residues. The V gene lost 6 bases and the J gene lost 0 bases, with 15 bases spanning the gap. Per the germline V gene, CDR1 is MNHNS and CDR2 is SASEGT. The CDR3 here is CASRKYSLSSYEQYF. In nucleotides, the CDR3 is TGTGCCAGCAGAAAGTACTCGCTTAGCTCCTACGAGCAGTACTTC.

The J gene is TRBJ1-4, the V gene TRBV28; D uncertain. Trimming shortened V by 5 bases and J by 11 bases, and 12 bases separated the two germline ends. The CDR3 runs to 12 residues. Germline loops: CDR1 MDHEN, CDR2 SYDVKM. As DNA, the CDR3 is TGTGCCAGCAGTCCCCCCTATAACAAACTGTTTTTT. Residues: CASSPPYNKLFF.

This CDR3 reads CASSLGQTSSGANVLTF. CDR3 nucleotide sequence: TGTGCCAGCAGCCTGGGGCAAACGAGCTCTGGGGCCAACGTCCTGACTTTC. The chain joins TRBV14 to TRBJ2-6; a weak D match, TRBD1 (5 bases). V lost 4 bases, J lost 0 bases, and 13 bases lay in between. Germline assignment: CDR1 SGHDN and CDR2 FVKESK. There are 17 residues in the CDR3.

This CDR3 is CASSSGLAGGLSEQFF. The CDR3 nucleotides are TGTGCCAGCAGCTCGGGACTAGCGGGGGGGTTGAGTGAGCAGTTCTTC. The chain employs TRBV5-4 and TRBJ2-1; 16 nucleotides line up with TRBD2. The germline CDR1 and CDR2 sequences are SGHNT and YYREEE (reference sequence). The CDR3 sequence is 16 residues long. Trimming removed 3 bases from V and 9 bases from J; junction bases left unmatched: 6. Supplemented by reference TRBV5-4 and TRBJ2-1, the full variable domain reads ETGVTQSPTHLIKTRGQQVTLRCSSQSGHNTVSWYQQALGQGPQFIFQYYREEENGRGNFPPRFSGLQFPNYSSELNVNALELDDSALYLCASSSGLAGGLSEQFFGPGTRLTVL.

This rearrangement joins TRBV30 to TRBJ1-5, with D perhaps TRBD1 (6 bases). The CDR3 runs to 13 residues. V was cut by 2 bases and J by 7 bases, with 12 bases left in between. Germline V gives CDR1 GTSNPN, CDR2 SVGIG (reference sequence). CDR3 in amino acids: CAWSSGGFQPQHF. DNA for the CDR3: TGTGCCTGGAGTTCCGGGGGCTTCCAGCCCCAGCATTTT.

This sequence joins TRBV6-5 and TRBJ2-7, with D hard to call. Germline V gene lookup returns CDR1 MNHEY and CDR2 SVGAGI. The CDR3 extends over 13 amino acids. Trimming stripped 6 bases from V and 4 bases from J, with 13 bases between. The CDR3 loop reads CASRTAGSYEQYV. The CDR3, as DNA: TGTGCCAGCAGGACCGCCGGGTCGTACGAGCAGTACGTC.

This chain joins TRBV30 and TRBJ2-2; weak D call: TRBD2 (5 bases). The V gene's germline CDR1 is GTSNPN and CDR2 SVGIG (reference sequence). This CDR3 has 15 amino acids. Trimming left V 0 bases short and J 7 bases short, with 15 bases between. The CDR3 DNA follows: TGTGCCTGGAGTGTACACGGCCTCGGGGACGGGGAGCTGTTTTTT. Protein product: CAWSVHGLGDGELFF.

V and J are TRBV5-1 and TRBJ2-2, with 11 bases matching TRBD2. Trimming removed 2 bases from V and 8 bases from J; junction bases left unmatched: 8. This CDR3 contains 16 residues. Per germline, CDR1 SGHRS and CDR2 YFSETQ. Here the CDR3 reads CASSFMTSGMSGELFF. The DNA of the CDR3 is TGCGCCAGCAGCTTTATGACTAGCGGGATGTCGGGGGAGCTGTTTTTT.